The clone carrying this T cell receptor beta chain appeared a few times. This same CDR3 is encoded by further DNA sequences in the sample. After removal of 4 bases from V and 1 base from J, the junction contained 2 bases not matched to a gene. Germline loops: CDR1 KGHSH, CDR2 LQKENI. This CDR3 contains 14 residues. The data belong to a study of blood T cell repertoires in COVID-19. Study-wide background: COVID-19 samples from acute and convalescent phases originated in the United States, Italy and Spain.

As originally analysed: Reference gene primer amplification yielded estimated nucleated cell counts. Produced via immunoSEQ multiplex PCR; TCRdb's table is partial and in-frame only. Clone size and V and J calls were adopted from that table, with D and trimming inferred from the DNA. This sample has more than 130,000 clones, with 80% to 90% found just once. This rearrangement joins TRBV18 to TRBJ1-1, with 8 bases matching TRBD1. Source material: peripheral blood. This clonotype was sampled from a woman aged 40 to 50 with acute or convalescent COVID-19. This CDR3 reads CASSRDRGNTEAFF. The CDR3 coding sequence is TGTGCCAGCTCACGCGACAGGGGGAACACTGAAGCTTTCTTT.